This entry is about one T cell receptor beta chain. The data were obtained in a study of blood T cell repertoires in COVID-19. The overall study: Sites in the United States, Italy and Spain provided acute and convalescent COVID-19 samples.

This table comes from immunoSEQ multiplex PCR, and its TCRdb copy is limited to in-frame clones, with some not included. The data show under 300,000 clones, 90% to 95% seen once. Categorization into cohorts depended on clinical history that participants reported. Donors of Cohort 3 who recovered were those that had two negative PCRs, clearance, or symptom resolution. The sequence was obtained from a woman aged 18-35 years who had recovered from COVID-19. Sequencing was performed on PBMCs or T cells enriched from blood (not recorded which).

The CDR3 spells CASSSRPGQGSVYGYTF. In DNA, the CDR3 is TGTGCCAGCAGTTCCCGCCCCGGACAGGGTTCGGTCTATGGCTACACCTTC. The chain employs TRBV25-1 and TRBJ1-2; 8 positions match TRBD1. V shed 5 bases and J 4 bases; nucleotides not matched to a gene: 15. Germline V gives CDR1 MGHDK, CDR2 SYGVNS. This CDR3 has 17 amino acids.